The rows below give T cell receptor beta chains drawn from one sample of a study of CD8+CD57+ T cells in acquired aplastic anemia. MiXCR was run by TCRdb on the reads, yielding one entry per CDR3 protein. The data show some 180,000 distinct CDR3 sequences, just over 45% seen once. The sample comprised sorted CD4+, CD8+, or CD8+CD57+ T cells (not recorded which) from PBMCs. The source is a human donor in good health. Each CDR3 is given with its conserved first and last residue. A D gene is named only where the DNA matches it firmly. Only part of the rows carry a size: once, few, many, or a class if the clone is expanded.

V gene	D gene	J gene	clone size	CDR3 protein	CDR3 DNA
TRBV11-2	.	TRBJ2-1	few	CASSLVGGSYNEQFF	TGTGCCAGTAGCCTCGTGGGAGGCTCGTACAATGAGCAGTTCTTC
TRBV20-1	.	TRBJ2-1	many	CSARLPLARHNEQFF	TGCAGTGCTAGACTGCCGCTAGCGCGACACAATGAGCAGTTCTTC
TRBV15	.	TRBJ1-6	.	CATSSSTGLGSPLHF	TGTGCCACCAGCAGTAGCACAGGCCTGGGTTCACCCCTCCACTTT
TRBV20-1	.	TRBJ1-6	many	CSARVSPGKEESPLHF	TGCAGTGCTAGAGTATCCCCGGGGAAGGAAGAATCACCCCTCCACTTT
TRBV2	TRBD1	TRBJ2-6	few	CASSADRAGANVLTF	TGTGCCAGCAGTGCCGACAGGGCTGGGGCCAACGTCCTGACTTTC
TRBV24-1	TRBD1	TRBJ2-1	.	CATSDLPRQGSYNEQFF	TGTGCCACCAGTGACTTACCCCGACAGGGGTCCTACAATGAGCAGTTCTTC
TRBV12-3/TRBV12-4	.	TRBJ1-5	.	CASSLEAGQPQHF	TGTGCCAGCAGTTTAGAGGCGGGCCAGCCCCAGCATTTT
TRBV29-1	TRBD2	TRBJ2-1	.	CSVEASGTEQFF	TGCAGCGTTGAAGCTAGCGGGACTGAGCAGTTCTTC
TRBV9	TRBD1	TRBJ2-7	.	CASSVTGTGPYEQYF	TGTGCCAGCAGCGTAACCGGGACAGGCCCCTACGAGCAGTACTTC
TRBV25-1	.	TRBJ1-4	.	CASSDGQQNEKLFF	TGTGCCAGCAGTGACGGACAGCAAAATGAAAAACTGTTTTTT
TRBV29-1	.	TRBJ2-7	.	CSVKKVPLSYEQYF	TGCAGCGTTAAGAAAGTTCCCCTCTCCTACGAGCAGTACTTC
TRBV19	.	TRBJ2-1	many	CASSMKVNEQFF	TGTGCCAGTAGTATGAAGGTCAATGAGCAGTTCTTC
TRBV28	.	TRBJ2-3	.	CASSQSTDTQYF	TGTGCCAGCAGTCAAAGCACAGATACGCAGTATTTT
TRBV9	.	TRBJ1-1	.	CASQGGMNTEAFF	TGTGCCAGTCAAGGAGGCATGAACACTGAAGCTTTCTTT
TRBV29-1	TRBD1	TRBJ2-3	many	CSLRVFRQGFASDTQYF	TGCAGCCTGCGAGTGTTCCGACAGGGATTCGCATCAGATACGCAGTATTTT
TRBV7-3	TRBD1	TRBJ2-7	many	CASSVNPGQGKQYF	TGTGCCAGCAGCGTAAACCCGGGACAGGGAAAGCAGTACTTC
TRBV19	.	TRBJ1-2	.	CASSDSVGYTF	TGTGCCAGTAGCGACAGCGTTGGCTACACCTTC
TRBV20-1	.	TRBJ2-5	many	CSARDPRGQETQYF	TGCAGTGCTAGAGATCCCAGGGGCCAAGAGACCCAGTACTTC
TRBV24-1	.	TRBJ2-3	many	CATSDQPATDTQYF	TGTGCCACCAGTGATCAACCGGCCACAGATACGCAGTATTTT
TRBV19	.	TRBJ1-5	.	CASSAHGRGSQPQHF	TGTGCCAGTAGTGCCCACGGGAGGGGGAGTCAGCCCCAGCATTTT
TRBV20-1	.	TRBJ2-6	many	CSAAYGGANVLTF	TGCAGTGCTGCGTACGGAGGGGCCAACGTCCTGACTTTC
TRBV7-3	TRBD2	TRBJ2-2	.	CASSLAGGLAGELFF	TGTGCCAGCAGTCTAGCGGGAGGGCTAGCCGGGGAGCTGTTTTTT
TRBV29-1	TRBD1	TRBJ2-1	.	CSVGGQGTYNEQFF	TGCAGCGTTGGAGGACAGGGGACATACAATGAGCAGTTCTTC
TRBV20-1	.	TRBJ1-2	many	CSASLQGLGTNYGYTF	TGCAGTGCTAGCCTCCAGGGTTTGGGAACTAACTATGGCTACACCTTC
TRBV19	TRBD1	TRBJ2-7	.	CASSPGQEPASYEQYF	TGTGCCAGCTCACCAGGACAGGAGCCAGCTTCCTACGAGCAGTACTTC
TRBV7-8	.	TRBJ1-1	.	CASSQQLGRTDTEAFF	TGTGCCAGCAGTCAACAGTTGGGGCGGACAGACACTGAAGCTTTCTTT
TRBV5-1	.	TRBJ2-1	.	CASGPSNRELEQFF	TGCGCCAGCGGACCCTCTAATAGGGAACTTGAGCAGTTCTTC
TRBV20-1	.	TRBJ1-1	.	CSAYAGLRNTEAFF	TGCAGTGCTTATGCGGGACTGAGGAACACTGAAGCTTTCTTT